This T cell receptor (beta chain) was sequenced in a study of blood T cell repertoires in COVID-19. Across the whole study: Material from acute and convalescent COVID-19 was sourced from the United States, Italy and Spain. PBMCs, B-cell-depleted T cells, or T cells were the source of the cDNA or gDNA that made up the material.

Recruited during active infection, patients (from Seattle) were subsequently followed longitudinally. How the authors handled the data: Nucleated cell number was recorded as an estimate derived from reference gene primer amplification. Using immunoSEQ multiplex PCR, the repertoire was profiled, and TCRdb retains in-frame clones only, with some absent. For V, J and clone size, that table is used; D and trimming come from the DNA. The sample comprises a few hundred thousand clones, 82% of which are singletons, and roughly 8% rests with the top ten. CDR3 length equals 14 residues. Germline V gives CDR1 KGHSY, CDR2 FQNENV. V was pared by 0 bases and J by 7 bases, with 10 bases between.

The chain employs TRBV16 and TRBJ1-5, with D possibly TRBD1 on 5 matching bases. This receptor was obtained from an elderly woman with COVID-19, enrolled during active disease. Sequenced: peripheral blood. The CDR3 sequence: CASSQSAGPQPQHF. The CDR3 DNA follows: TGTGCCAGCAGCCAATCAGCGGGGCCCCAGCCCCAGCATTTT.